Below, 32 T cell receptor beta chains from the same sample are listed, as sequenced in a study of T cells expressing NK-cell markers (dated by TCRdb to 2018 to 2020). Library preparation used 5' RACE. The sequencer was an Illumina HiSeq 2000. TCRdb reprocessed the reads, so every CDR3 protein sequence counts as one entry and DNA is not shown. This sample's table lists about 260,000 distinct CDR3 sequences. The ten largest clonotypes hold roughly 4.2% of the sample. The sequencing input was blood T cells: a sorted CD56 or NKG2C T cell subset, CD4+ or CD8+ T cells, or bulk PBMC T cells (not recorded which). These receptor sequences come from a woman between 18 and 70 years old in good health.

The CDR3 protein is CASKVAVKSYEQFF. The rearrangement links TRBV2 to TRBJ2-1. This CDR3 is built from 14 residues. Per germline, CDR1 SNHLY and CDR2 FYNNEI.

The chain carries TRBV19 and TRBJ1-3; the TCRdb call, TRBD1, lacks DNA for checking. From germline, CDR1 is LNHDA and CDR2 SQIVND (reference sequence). The CDR3 is made up of 14 amino acids. CDR3 sequence: CASHGTGAPGTIYF.

The rearrangement links TRBV29-1 to TRBJ1-1; the D gene TCRdb calls, TRBD1, cannot be checked with no DNA. The CDR3 totals 13 residues. Germline V CDR1 and CDR2: SQVTM, ANQGSEA. CDR3 amino acids: CSVSLTGGAEAFF. The full variable domain, with the rest looked up from reference TRBV29-1 and TRBJ1-1, is SAVISQKPSRDICQRGTSLTIQCQVDSQVTMMFWYRQQPGQSLTLIATANQGSEATYESGFVIDKFPISRPNLTFSTLTVSNMSPEDSSIYLCSVSLTGGAEAFFGQGTRLTVV.

V gene TRBV30 combines with J gene TRBJ1-2. Germline lookup yields CDR1 GTSNPN and CDR2 SVGIG (reference sequence). The CDR3 totals 13 residues. The CDR3: CAWTEQRNYGYTF.

CDR3: CSARRTSGATDTQYF. This chain uses TRBV20-1 with TRBJ2-3; lacking DNA, the TRBD2 call made by TCRdb goes unchecked. CDR1 DFQATT and CDR2 SNEGSKA come from the germline V gene (reference sequence). The length of the CDR3 is 15 residues.

V gene TRBV10-3 combines with J gene TRBJ2-3; TCRdb outputs TRBD1, but without DNA this stays unchecked. The CDR3 is 14 residues long. Germline V lookup: CDR1 ENHRY, CDR2 SYGVKD. CDR3 sequence: CAISPGRDGDTQYF.

The chain couples TRBV3-1 to TRBJ1-1. Germline CDR1 is LGHDT and CDR2 is YNNKEL (reference sequence). The CDR3 is made up of 15 amino acids. CDR3 residues: CASSQESGRNTEAFF.

The V call is TRBV5-1, the J call TRBJ2-3; as DNA is missing, the TRBD2 call by TCRdb cannot be tested. Per the germline V gene, CDR1 is SGHRS and CDR2 is YFSETQ. The CDR3 loop spans 18 amino acids. CDR3 in amino acids: CASSKTGTSGTGTDTQYF.

V usage is TRBV2 and J usage is TRBJ2-2; checking the TCRdb D call of TRBD1 is not possible without DNA. This CDR3 spans 15 amino acids. Germline CDR1 reads SNHLY; CDR2 reads FYNNEI. The CDR3 protein is CASRETGGWTGELFF.

The CDR3 sequence is CASSLGQRRGDLTDTQYF. The chain recombines TRBV5-1 with TRBJ2-3; TCRdb's D call of TRBD1 is untestable without DNA. The length of the CDR3 is 18 residues. Germline CDR1 reads SGHRS; CDR2 reads YFSETQ.

The CDR3: CSAQGGGLSTDTQYF. The chain employs TRBV20-1 and TRBJ2-3; TCRdb picks TRBD1, but there is no DNA to check that call. The CDR3 covers 15 residues. Germline V gene lookup returns CDR1 DFQATT and CDR2 SNEGSKA (reference sequence).

This rearrangement joins TRBV5-5 to TRBJ1-5; with no DNA, the TCRdb D assignment of TRBD1 cannot be verified. CDR3 length: 15 residues. Per the germline V gene, CDR1 is SGHKS and CDR2 is YYEKEE (reference sequence). CDR3 in amino acids: CASVLAQGWNQPQHF.

This chain uses TRBV28 with TRBJ1-1; the TCRdb D gene call, TRBD1, has no DNA to confirm it. Germline V gene lookup returns CDR1 MDHEN and CDR2 SYDVKM. The CDR3 is 11 residues long. Here the CDR3 reads CASSVTGGAFF.

This chain uses TRBV5-4 with TRBJ2-5. CDR1 is SGHNT, CDR2 YYREEE, per germline (reference sequence). The CDR3 is 14 amino acids. This CDR3 is CASRRVEYQETQYF.

The rearrangement links TRBV7-2 to TRBJ1-2; TCRdb outputs TRBD1, but without DNA this stays unchecked. Per germline, CDR1 SGHTA and CDR2 FQGNSA. The CDR3 has 13 residues. The CDR3 loop is CASSADRYYGYTF.

CDR3 region: CASSPLNRDTEAFF. This rearrangement joins TRBV18 to TRBJ1-1; the D call of TRBD1 rests on TCRdb alone, since no DNA is present to check it. The CDR3 consists of 14 residues. Germline V CDR1 and CDR2: KGHSH, LQKENI.

This chain connects TRBV24-1 to TRBJ2-1. Germline assignment: CDR1 KGHDR and CDR2 SFDVKD. The CDR3 is 13 residues long. This CDR3 is CATRGDSYNEQFF.

V usage is TRBV3-1 and J usage is TRBJ2-5. Germline V CDR1 and CDR2: LGHDT, YNNKEL (reference sequence). The CDR3 contains 13 residues. The CDR3 region is CASSHRSGETQYF.

V usage is TRBV20-1 and J usage is TRBJ2-1; no DNA is available, so the TRBD2 call from TCRdb remains unchecked. Looked up from germline, CDR1 is DFQATT and CDR2 is SNEGSKA (reference sequence). CDR3 size: 18 residues. The CDR3 region is CSARDLVTSGGAIYEQFF.

This sequence joins TRBV5-5 and TRBJ1-2. Germline-derived CDR1 and CDR2 are SGHKS and YYEKEE (reference sequence). CDR3 length: 12 residues. The CDR3 loop reads CASSLALLGYTF.

The chain has TRBV5-1 and TRBJ2-7; TCRdb's D call of TRBD1 is untestable without DNA. This CDR3 is built from 14 residues. CDR1 SGHRS and CDR2 YFSETQ come from the germline V gene. The chain's CDR3 is CASSPGQGGDEQYF. The full variable domain, in which reference TRBV5-1 and TRBJ2-7 provide the parts outside the CDR3, is KAGVTQTPRYLIKTRGQQVTLSCSPISGHRSVSWYQQTPGQGLQFLFEYFSETQRNKGNFPGRFSGRQFSNSRSEMNVSTLELGDSALYLCASSPGQGGDEQYFGPGTRLTVT.

The chain uses TRBV5-4 and TRBJ1-1. This CDR3 is built from 12 residues. The germline gives CDR1 SGHNT, CDR2 YYREEE (reference sequence). CDR3 amino acids: CASSFIGSEAFF.

The chain joins TRBV20-1 to TRBJ2-4; TCRdb's D call of TRBD2 is untestable without DNA. This CDR3 comprises 15 residues. From germline, CDR1 is DFQATT and CDR2 SNEGSKA (reference sequence). The CDR3 sequence: CSATRTSGKKNIQYF.

This chain uses TRBV3-1 with TRBJ2-1; TCRdb indicates TRBD2, and absent DNA this call remains unverified. The length of the CDR3 is 17 residues. CDR1 and CDR2 from the germline V gene are LGHDT and YNNKEL (reference sequence). This CDR3 is CANSQDVSLAGRNEQFF.

V usage is TRBV14 and J usage is TRBJ2-1; TCRdb selects TRBD1, and the lack of DNA leaves this call unchecked. Germline CDR1 and CDR2: SGHDN and FVKESK. The CDR3 covers 16 residues. CDR3 residues: CASSQERDRIYNEQFF.

This rearrangement joins TRBV11-2 to TRBJ2-5. There are 16 residues in the CDR3. Germline V lookup: CDR1 SGHAT, CDR2 FQNNGV. The CDR3 protein is CASSLDASGRQETQYF.

The V and J genes are TRBV20-1 and TRBJ2-5; no DNA is available, so the TRBD2 call from TCRdb remains unchecked. This CDR3 region has 11 residues. Germline lookup yields CDR1 DFQATT and CDR2 SNEGSKA (reference sequence). The CDR3: CSIRRLETQYF.

The gene calls are TRBV20-1 and TRBJ2-3; TCRdb indicates TRBD2, and absent DNA this call remains unverified. Germline V gene lookup returns CDR1 DFQATT and CDR2 SNEGSKA (reference sequence). There are 18 residues in the CDR3. The CDR3 spells CSARDGSGLAGGSDTQYF.

CDR3 protein: CASSRQGLAGGETQYF. The J gene is TRBJ2-5, the V gene TRBV4-3; TCRdb indicates TRBD2, and absent DNA this call remains unverified. The CDR3 sequence is 16 residues long. CDR1 is LGHNA and CDR2 is YSLEER in the germline V gene.

V gene TRBV7-2 combines with J gene TRBJ2-3; no DNA is available, so the TRBD2 call from TCRdb remains unchecked. The CDR3 runs 14 residues. Germline V CDR1 and CDR2: SGHTA, FQGNSA. CDR3 region: CASSLGGGGGAQYF.

The V gene is TRBV7-3, the J gene TRBJ2-1; TCRdb outputs TRBD2, but without DNA this stays unchecked. Germline assignment: CDR1 SGHTA and CDR2 FQGTGA. There are 13 residues in the CDR3. The CDR3 is CASSGRGYNEQFF. Using reference TRBV7-3 and TRBJ2-1 for the parts outside the CDR3, the full variable domain is GAGVSQTPSNKVTEKGKYVELRCDPISGHTALYWYRQSLGQGPEFLIYFQGTGAADDSGLPNDRFFAVRPEGSVSTLKIQRTERGDSAVYLCASSGRGYNEQFFGPGTRLTVL.

The rearrangement links TRBV21-1 to TRBJ2-5. TRBV21-1 is tagged as a pseudogene. The CDR3 spans 13 residues. The CDR3 region is CASSPQWKETQYF.